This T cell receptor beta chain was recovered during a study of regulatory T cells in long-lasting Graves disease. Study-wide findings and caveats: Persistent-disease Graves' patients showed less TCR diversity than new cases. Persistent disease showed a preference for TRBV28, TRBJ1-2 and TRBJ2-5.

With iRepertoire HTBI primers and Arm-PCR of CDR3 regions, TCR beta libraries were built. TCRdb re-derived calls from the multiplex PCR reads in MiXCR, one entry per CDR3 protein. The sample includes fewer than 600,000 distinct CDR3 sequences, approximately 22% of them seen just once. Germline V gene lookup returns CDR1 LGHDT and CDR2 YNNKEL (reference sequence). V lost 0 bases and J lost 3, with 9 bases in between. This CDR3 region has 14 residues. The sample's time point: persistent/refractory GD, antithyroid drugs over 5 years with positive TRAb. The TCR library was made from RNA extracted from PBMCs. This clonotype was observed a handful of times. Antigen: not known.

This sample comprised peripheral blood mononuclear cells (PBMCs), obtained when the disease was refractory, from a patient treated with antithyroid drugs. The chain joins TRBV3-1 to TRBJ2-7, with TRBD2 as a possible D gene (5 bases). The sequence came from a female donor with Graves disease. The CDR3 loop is CASSQDLAGYEQYF. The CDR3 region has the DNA TGTGCCAGCAGCCAAGATCTCGCGGGCTACGAGCAGTACTTC.